This entry features one TCR beta chain sequence. Its antigen has not been determined. No much larger clone is present one base from it, and per-base qualities are unavailable. The sample originates from a study of shared clonotypes between healthy human individuals (dated by TCRdb to 2019 to 2021). For context, the study as a whole: A couple of women and a few men aged 18 to 49 years were included in the cohort. For each donor, CD4 naive and CD4 memory were each run on three plates, CD8 naive on two plates, and CD8 memory on one plate. To estimate repertoire size and how much clonotype sharing occurs between individuals, the study deeply sequenced the blood TCR repertoires of 5 or 6 healthy adults. Libraries were prepared and TCR repertoires were sequenced by different laboratories using diverse techniques, in order to increase sequencing depth and limit assay-specific biases. Per donor, leukapheresis produced somewhere between about 0.8 and 9 billion PBMCs.

Using the deep immunoSEQ assay, TCR CDR3 regions were amplified from genomic DNA by multiplex PCR. Extracted genomic DNA from each cell subset was distributed evenly across all wells of several immunoSEQ 96-well plates, and each plate was treated as a replicate. For sorted subsets, approximately 0.2 ug of genomic DNA, equivalent to tens of thousands of T cell genomes, went into each replicate PCR. Purified libraries were quantified with a Qubit 3.0 fluorometer, sized on a Bioanalyzer 2100, and re-quantified with the KAPA Library Quantification kit. Each immunoSEQ 96-well plate was sequenced on its own single-read 150-cycle Illumina NextSeq 550 flow cell. The published analysis was carried out like this. Because the immunoSEQ output included only junctional sequences and no quality scores, the filtering could not be the same as the filtering used for full-length reads. Sequences were annotated with PyIR, a Python wrapper for IgBLAST v1.9, using IMGT germline references to assign V/J genes and CDR3. Reads with weak V/J assignments (E-value above 1e-6), missing CDR3, stop codons, out-of-frame junctions, or ambiguous translated residues were removed. V3J clonotypes were defined as sequences sharing an identical inferred V gene, J gene, and CDR3 amino acid sequence. Percentage overlap between repertoires was computed as shared unique clonotypes divided by the size of the smaller repertoire. Three approaches were used to assess repertoire richness: RTK rarefaction, the Chao1 estimator, and Recon v2.1 estimates of unobserved clonotypes. OLGA was used to compute generation probabilities for all TCRbeta clonotypes that the gDNA method yielded from a handful of donors. TCRdb provides this immuneACCESS table in a form limited to in-frame rearrangements. Some clones are lacking; in checked studies, under half of them reflect an unresolved V gene, and why the rest are absent is not known. The V and J calls and the clone size are those of that table, but D and trimming were determined from the DNA. Within this sample are about 1 million clones, with 70% to 80% of them counted one time only. Approximately 1.5% of the sample comes from the top ten.

Including cysteine and phenylalanine, the CDR3 has 15 amino acids. Just CDR3 DNA is preserved here, 45 bases in frame from base 1. CDR1 is given as LNHDA and CDR2 as SQIVND, both from the germline V gene (reference sequence). For this chain, trimming is 4 bases at the V end and 1 base at the J end, and the number of junction bases without a gene match is 5. Results and caveats for the whole study, not just this receptor: Because the study included only a small number of donors, the genetic and exposure-history diversity represented was limited. Only blood was sampled, and tissue TCR repertoires likely differ from those in blood. Compared with non-shared clonotypes, clonotypes shared by all four sorted-subset donors had higher generation probabilities. Naive subsets generally had larger estimated clonotype richness than memory subsets did. Pairwise subsampling indicated that sequencing depth was expected to affect the degree of clonotype sharing among donors. Even with the large sequencing depth, rarefaction of the sorted-subset datasets indicated that sequencing was incomplete. Approximately 5% of naive CD4, 3.5% of naive CD8, roughly 2.4% of memory CD4, and 0.35% to 0.5% of memory CD8 clonotypes were shared across several donors.

Donors were healthy HIV-negative adults with no recently reported acute infections or vaccinations. Only Caucasian adults living in Nashville, Tennessee, USA were represented among the donors. CD4+ T cells were enriched by magnetic negative selection, after which naive cells were positively selected on CD45RA and the negative fraction was taken as the memory subset. Blood was collected by leukapheresis, and PBMCs were isolated by Ficoll-Histopaque density gradient centrifugation and then cryopreserved in liquid nitrogen vapor phase. Purity and quantity of every magnetically sorted T cell population were checked by analytical flow cytometry. Each sorted fraction had its genomic DNA isolated and then quantified by UV absorbance on a Nanodrop 2000c.

This sequence originates from a man aged 18 to 30 in good health. In this chain, TRBV19 is recombined with TRBJ1-1; TRBD1 matches 8 bases in the middle. The sample comprised memory CD4+ T cells sorted from blood. The cell subset or site label, read with the paper, signifies: CD45RA-negative fraction. The DNA sequence follows: TGTGCCAGTAGTACAGCAGGGGGCAAGAACACTGAAGCTTTCTTT. Translated, this is CASSTAGGKNTEAFF.